A selection of T cell receptor beta chains follows, all from one sample in a study of T cells in narcolepsy. Method: immunoSEQ multiplex PCR; TCRdb's copy keeps in-frame clones and lacks some. The data contain around 28,000 clones, around four fifths of them singletons. The sequencing sample was made of CD45RA- memory CD4+ T cells from PBMCs. The receptor source for this set is a human donor with narcolepsy. The CDR3 runs from the conserved cysteine through the conserved F or W. Fields, in order: D gene, J gene, clone size, V gene, CDR3 protein, CDR3 DNA. A D gene is named only where the DNA matches it firmly. Part of the rows lack a size; the others show once, few, many or a class for expanded clones.

TRBD2 TRBJ2-2 . TRBV11-2 CASSLAGGYTGELFF TGTGCCAGCAGCTTAGCGGGGGGGTACACCGGGGAGCTGTTTTTT
TRBD1 TRBJ1-2 . TRBV25-1 CASSESRTGDYGYTF TGTGCCAGCAGTGAATCGAGGACAGGGGACTATGGCTACACCTTC
. TRBJ2-2 few TRBV6-5 CASTRAPEGGELFF TGTGCCAGCACTAGGGCCCCGGAGGGCGGGGAGCTGTTTTTT
. TRBJ1-2 . TRBV2 CASMVANYGYTF TGTGCCAGCATGGTCGCTAACTATGGCTACACCTTC
TRBD1 TRBJ2-5 . TRBV18 CASSPPMGQETQYF TGTGCCAGCTCACCGCCGATGGGACAGGAGACCCAGTACTTC
TRBD1 TRBJ1-2 . TRBV10-3 CAIGGGQVIGYTF TGTGCCATCGGGGGCGGACAGGTTATTGGCTACACCTTC
TRBD1 TRBJ2-7 . TRBV4-1 CASSHPGQGAYEQYF TGCGCCAGCAGCCATCCGGGACAGGGTGCCTACGAGCAGTACTTC
. TRBJ2-7 . TRBV15 CATSRDPGSYEQYF TGTGCCACCAGCAGAGATCCAGGCTCCTACGAGCAGTACTTC
. TRBJ1-2 . TRBV5-1 CASSLAGTGINYGYTF TGCGCCAGCAGCTTGGCAGGTACAGGGATAAACTATGGCTACACCTTC
TRBD2 TRBJ2-2 . TRBV5-4 CASSFPGLAGTGELFF TGTGCCAGCAGCTTTCCGGGACTAGCGGGCACCGGGGAGCTGTTTTTT
. TRBJ2-3 once TRBV7-2 CASSLDGVSTDTQYF TGTGCCAGCAGCTTGGACGGGGTCAGCACAGATACGCAGTATTTT
. TRBJ1-3 . TRBV28 CASLEGSGNTIYF TGTGCCAGCCTAGAGGGGTCTGGAAACACCATATATTTT
. TRBJ1-1 . TRBV9 CASSVAVGTEAFF TGTGCCAGCAGCGTAGCCGTCGGCACTGAAGCTTTCTTT
. TRBJ2-7 . TRBV28 CASSLSLGPSYEQYF TGTGCCAGCAGTTTATCTCTGGGGCCGTCCTACGAGCAGTACTTC
. TRBJ2-5 . TRBV6-1 CASGTETQYF TGTGCCAGCGGGACTGAGACCCAGTACTTC
TRBD1 TRBJ2-1 . TRBV11-2 CASAEQGKRIYNEQFF TGTGCCAGCGCGGAACAGGGGAAAAGAATCTACAATGAGCAGTTCTTC
. TRBJ2-5 . TRBV5-1 CASSVQETQYF TGCGCCAGCAGCGTACAAGAGACCCAGTACTTC
. TRBJ1-1 . TRBV10-2 CASSEIARVSEAFF TGCGCCAGCAGTGAGATTGCGAGAGTCTCTGAAGCTTTCTTT
. TRBJ1-1 . TRBV12-5 CASAISGQAKGTEAFF TGTGCTAGTGCCATCAGCGGGCAGGCAAAGGGCACTGAAGCTTTCTTT
. TRBJ2-7 . TRBV9 CASSVDTGAYEQYF TGTGCCAGCAGCGTAGACACCGGGGCCTACGAGCAGTACTTC
TRBD1 TRBJ1-2 . TRBV5-4 CASSLGSDRGGYGYTF TGTGCCAGCAGCTTGGGGTCGGACAGGGGTGGCTATGGCTACACCTTC
TRBD1 TRBJ1-3 . TRBV19 CASSGGGLGNTIYF TGTGCCAGTAGCGGAGGGGGCTTGGGAAACACCATATATTTT
TRBD1 TRBJ1-2 . TRBV4-2 CASSQPGTGRGSGYTF TGTGCCAGCAGCCAACCCGGGACAGGAAGGGGATCGGGCTACACCTTC
TRBD2 TRBJ2-3 . TRBV5-1 CASRSIERGGTDTQYF TGCGCCAGCAGATCAATAGAGCGGGGGGGCACAGATACGCAGTATTTT
. TRBJ1-1 . TRBV18 CASSPRGVATEAFF TGTGCCAGCTCACCACGGGGGGTAGCCACTGAAGCTTTCTTT
. TRBJ1-1 . TRBV4-1 CASSQEGFRNTEAFF TGCGCCAGCAGCCAAGAAGGGTTTCGGAACACTGAAGCTTTCTTT
TRBD1 TRBJ1-5 . TRBV19 CASKDRGGQPQHF TGTGCCAGTAAGGACAGGGGAGGCCAGCCCCAGCATTTT
TRBD1 TRBJ1-4 . TRBV2 CASSEGTGYEKLFF TGTGCCAGCAGTGAGGGGACAGGGTATGAAAAACTGTTTTTT
. TRBJ2-1 . TRBV7-6 CASSSREYSYNEQFF TGTGCCAGCAGCTCCAGGGAGTACTCCTACAATGAGCAGTTCTTC
TRBD2 TRBJ2-5 . TRBV5-4 CASSSATLAGKQETQYF TGTGCCAGCAGCTCCGCGACATTAGCGGGGAAACAAGAGACCCAGTACTTC
TRBD1 TRBJ1-5 . TRBV4-3 CASSQDTGGNQPQHF TGCGCCAGCAGCCAAGATACAGGGGGCAATCAGCCCCAGCATTTT
. TRBJ1-1 . TRBV9 CASSPRTTLNTEAFF TGTGCCAGCAGCCCTAGGACAACGTTGAACACTGAAGCTTTCTTT
. TRBJ2-3 . TRBV15 CATSRDPGQIRSSTDTQYF TGTGCCACCAGCAGAGATCCTGGACAGATAAGAAGTAGCACAGATACGCAGTATTTT
. TRBJ1-1 . TRBV18 CASSPSLGNTEAFF TGTGCCAGCTCACCCAGCCTTGGGAACACTGAAGCTTTCTTT
. TRBJ1-1 . TRBV11-2 CASSLDGGGNTEAFF TGTGCCAGCAGCTTAGATGGAGGGGGAAACACTGAAGCTTTCTTT
. TRBJ1-4 few TRBV28 CASSPPGWSANEKLFF TGTGCCAGCAGTCCTCCCGGATGGAGCGCTAATGAAAAACTGTTTTTT
TRBD2 TRBJ2-3 . TRBV7-2 CASSFGGGAPDTQYF TGTGCCAGCAGCTTTGGCGGGGGGGCCCCCGATACGCAGTATTTT
. TRBJ2-6 . TRBV6-1 CASSEWEGRGVSGANVLTF TGTGCCAGCAGTGAATGGGAGGGCAGGGGGGTTTCTGGGGCCAACGTCCTGACTTTC
TRBD1 TRBJ1-5 . TRBV10-3 CASRPGQRVSNQPQHF TGTGCCAGCAGACCGGGACAGCGGGTCAGCAATCAGCCCCAGCATTTT
. TRBJ1-5 . TRBV7-2 CASSLSGNSPSNNQPQHF TGTGCCAGCAGCTTATCGGGGAACTCGCCCTCCAACAATCAGCCCCAGCATTTT
. TRBJ2-7 . TRBV2 CASSEDRQYF TGTGCCAGCAGTGAGGATCGGCAGTACTTC
. TRBJ1-2 . TRBV6-6 CASNPEGPSGYTF TGTGCCAGCAACCCAGAGGGTCCCTCTGGCTACACCTTC
. TRBJ2-7 . TRBV2 CASSDYEQYF TGTGCCAGCAGTGACTACGAGCAGTACTTC
. TRBJ1-5 . TRBV19 CASSRAPLSNQPQHF TGTGCCAGTAGTAGAGCACCCCTAAGCAATCAGCCCCAGCATTTT
TRBD1 TRBJ2-7 . TRBV5-1 CASSSQPDRISEQYF TGCGCCAGCAGCTCCCAACCGGACAGGATCTCCGAGCAGTACTTC
. TRBJ1-4 . TRBV6-1 CASSPRGEKLFF TGTGCCAGCAGTCCCCGGGGGGAAAAACTGTTTTTT
TRBD2 TRBJ2-5 . TRBV30 CAWSGGGGGETQYF TGTGCCTGGAGTGGAGGCGGGGGGGGAGAGACCCAGTACTTC
. TRBJ2-5 few TRBV7-2 CASSFTHQETQYF TGTGCCAGCAGCTTTACCCACCAAGAGACCCAGTACTTC
. TRBJ1-2 . TRBV29-1 CSVEVNYGYTF TGCAGCGTTGAGGTTAACTATGGCTACACCTTC
TRBD1 TRBJ2-5 few TRBV11-2 CASSLGDRGRETQYF TGTGCCAGCAGCTTAGGGGACAGGGGCCGGGAGACCCAGTACTTC
TRBD1 TRBJ1-2 few TRBV6-5 CASRDRATNYGYTF TGTGCCAGCAGGGACAGGGCCACTAACTATGGCTACACCTTC
. TRBJ2-1 . TRBV6-1 CASGTLSSYNEQFF TGTGCCAGCGGGACACTCAGCTCCTACAATGAGCAGTTCTTC
. TRBJ2-7 few TRBV6-5 CASSTRWSEGYEQYF TGTGCCAGCAGTACGAGGTGGTCCGAGGGGTACGAGCAGTACTTC
. TRBJ2-1 . TRBV2 CASSVWRGVDEQFF TGTGCCAGCAGTGTCTGGCGGGGAGTCGATGAGCAGTTCTTC